What follows are 27 T cell receptor beta chains derived from one specimen sequenced in a study of blood T cells in healthy people across ages. The use of a sample-barcoded 5' primer and a J-beta primer mix characterized a second PCR of roughly 6 to 11 cycles. TCRdb reanalysed the 5' RACE reads using MiXCR and keeps one entry per CDR3 protein. The table records 1.4 million to 1.5 million distinct CDR3 sequences, 35% to 45% of them present only once. Input material: blood. All receptors come from a woman aged 18-30 years in good health.

V and J are TRBV20-1 and TRBJ2-5; TRBD2 matches 8 bases. The germline gives CDR1 DFQATT, CDR2 SNEGSKA (reference sequence). V lost 5 bases and J lost 0; bases outside the gene matches: 11. The CDR3 is 16 amino acids. CDR3 bases: TGCAGTGCTCCCCCGGGGGGGCAACCATACCAAGAGACCCAGTACTTC. Translating gives CSAPPGGQPYQETQYF.

The genes are TRBV29-1 and TRBJ2-3; TRBD1 or TRBD2 may be the D gene (5 bases each). V was pared by 5 bases and J by 0 bases, with 18 bases between. In germline, CDR1 is SQVTM, CDR2 ANQGSEA. This CDR3 comprises 16 residues. The CDR3 DNA is TGCAGCGTTCCCCCGGGGCTAGCAGGGAGCACAGATACGCAGTATTTT. This sequence encodes CSVPPGLAGSTDTQYF.

A note on this clonotype: A read error may produce the germline difference seen at one junction end. The chain couples TRBV30 to TRBJ2-5; D remains ambiguous. Germline CDR1 and CDR2: GTSNPN and SVGIG (reference sequence). This CDR3 is 14 amino acids long. The CDR3 is CARSDHGNQETQYF. CDR3 in DNA: TGTGCCAGGAGCGATCACGGCAATCAAGAGACCCAGTACTTC.

The chain employs TRBV10-3 and TRBJ2-7; 8 bases map to TRBD2. Per germline, CDR1 ENHRY and CDR2 SYGVKD. V lost 2 bases to trimming and J lost 3 bases; unmatched junction nucleotides: 3. The CDR3 is made up of 14 amino acids. Here the CDR3 DNA reads TGTGCCATCAGTGAGGCGGGGGGCCACTACGAGCAGTACTTC. It specifies CAISEAGGHYEQYF.

Worth noting for this clonotype: Relative to the germline gene, one junction end is altered; a read error may explain this. The V and J genes are TRBV28 and TRBJ1-2; a possible D gene is TRBD1 (6 bases). The CDR3 covers 15 residues. Germline assignment: CDR1 MDHEN and CDR2 SYDVKM. The CDR3 sequence is CASSFLNRDNYDYTF. DNA for the CDR3: TGTGCCAGCAGTTTCCTAAACAGGGACAACTATGACTACACCTTC.

CDR3 DNA sequence: TGTGCCAGCAGCCAAGCAGGGGGCGGGGATTCACCCCTCCACTTT. Protein: CASSQAGGGDSPLHF. The V gene is TRBV12-3 or TRBV12-4, the J gene TRBJ1-6, with 8 bases matching TRBD1. Trimming cost V 6 bases and J 8 bases; bases outside gene matches: 9. CDR3 size: 15 residues.

V usage is TRBV20-1 and J usage is TRBJ1-4; weak D call: TRBD1 (6 bases). Germline V gene lookup returns CDR1 DFQATT and CDR2 SNEGSKA (reference sequence). The CDR3 spans 14 residues. V lost 2 bases, J lost 7 bases, and 14 bases lay in between. The CDR3: CSARLGGRGEKLFF. The CDR3 DNA is TGCAGTGCTAGACTGGGGGGGCGTGGTGAAAAACTGTTTTTT.

A note on this clonotype: Likely a read error: the CDR3 ends without its conserved phenylalanine or tryptophan. This chain links TRBV10-3 with TRBJ2-1; D is perhaps TRBD1 (8 bases). The germline V gene has CDR1 ENHRY and CDR2 SYGVKD. V lost 2 bases and J 4 bases, leaving 12 bases between the germline ends. This CDR3 region has 15 residues. The CDR3: CAISETGGVYNEQFI. The CDR3 bases are TGTGCCATCAGTGAGACAGGGGGGGTTTACAATGAGCAGTTCATC.

This clonotype showed up just a few times. This rearrangement joins TRBV10-3 to TRBJ2-1; the match to TRBD2 covers 7 bases. This CDR3 comprises 15 residues. CDR1 is ENHRY and CDR2 is SYGVKD in the germline V gene. J lost 7 bases, V lost 4 bases, and 10 bases had no gene match. In nucleotides, the CDR3 is TGTGCCATCAGTGCAGCTAGCGGCTATGGAAATGAGCAGTTCTTC. Translation: CAISAASGYGNEQFF.

V usage is TRBV20-1 and J usage is TRBJ2-1; D gene unclear. CDR1 and CDR2 (germline): DFQATT, SNEGSKA (reference sequence). CDR3 size: 13 residues. Trimming took 4 bases from V and 4 from J, leaving 11 bases between them. CDR3 residues: CSAMTPGYNEQFF. DNA for the CDR3: TGCAGTGCTATGACCCCTGGTTACAATGAGCAGTTCTTC.

The chain joins TRBV9 to TRBJ2-7; the match to TRBD2 covers 8 bases. This CDR3 comprises 15 residues. In germline, CDR1 is SGDLS, CDR2 YYNGEE. Unmatched junction bases numbered 8, after V lost 0 bases and J lost 6 bases. DNA for the CDR3: TGTGCCAGCAGCGTAGACGGTACTAGCGGTTGCGAGCAGTACTTC. This translates into CASSVDGTSGCEQYF.

This clonotype was detected a few times. Because the CDR3's place on the DNA is in doubt, the DNA is left out and the CDR3 is given as listed by TCRdb. V and J are TRBV18 and TRBJ2-7. The CDR3 adds up to 14 amino acids, both ends counted. Germline values: CDR1 KGHSH, CDR2 LQKENI. CDR3 sequence: CASSPPSVPYEQYF.

This clonotype appeared a few times. The rearrangement joins TRBV27 to TRBJ2-3; the D is unclear. The CDR3 runs 14 residues. V lost 2 bases and J lost 2, with 8 bases in between. The germline V gene encodes CDR1 MNHEY and CDR2 SMNVEV (reference sequence). CDR3 in DNA: TGTGCCAGCAGTTTACAGGCCTACACAGATACGCAGTATTTT. Its protein is CASSLQAYTDTQYF.

This sequence joins TRBV4-1 and TRBJ2-4; D possibly corresponds to TRBD2 (6 bases). CDR1 is MGHRA, CDR2 YSYEKL, per germline. V was shortened by 1 base and J by 0 bases, with 10 bases between the two germline ends. The CDR3 totals 16 residues. CDR3 protein: CASSQVKEGAKNIQYF. The CDR3 coding sequence is TGCGCCAGCAGCCAAGTAAAGGAGGGAGCCAAAAACATTCAGTACTTC.

V and J are TRBV11-2 and TRBJ2-7; TRBD2 might be the D (5 bases). Germline V CDR1 and CDR2: SGHAT, FQNNGV. CDR3 length: 16 residues. V lost 5 bases and J lost 2, with 19 bases in between. The CDR3 is CASSPEARFVPYEQYF. CDR3 sequence (DNA): TGTGCCAGCAGCCCGGAGGCCCGGTTCGTCCCCTACGAGCAGTACTTC. Full variable domain (outside the CDR3, taken from reference TRBV11-2 and TRBJ2-7): EAGVAQSPRYKIIEKRQSVAFWCNPISGHATLYWYQQILGQGPKLLIQFQNNGVVDDSQLPKDRFSAERLKGVDSTLKIQPAKLEDSAVYLCASSPEARFVPYEQYFGPGTRLTVT.

The V call is TRBV5-5, the J call TRBJ2-2; the D gene is possibly TRBD1 (5 bases). This CDR3 is built from 14 residues. The ends were cut back, 2 bases at V and 4 bases at J, with 9 bases in the middle. Germline V lookup: CDR1 SGHKS, CDR2 YYEKEE (reference sequence). CDR3 sequence reads: CASSLWGFTGELFF. The CDR3 DNA reads TGTGCCAGCAGCTTATGGGGCTTCACCGGGGAGCTGTTTTTT. The full variable domain, in which reference TRBV5-5 and TRBJ2-2 provide the parts outside the CDR3, is DAGVTQSPTHLIKTRGQQVTLRCSPISGHKSVSWYQQVLGQGPQFIFQYYEKEERGRGNFPDRFSARQFPNYSSELNVNALLLGDSALYLCASSLWGFTGELFFGEGSRLTVL.

This clonotype was observed a few times. V usage is TRBV28 and J usage is TRBJ2-7, with D perhaps TRBD1 (6 bases). V lost 2 bases and J lost 3, with 11 bases in between. This CDR3 has 14 amino acids. The germline gives CDR1 MDHEN, CDR2 SYDVKM. The CDR3 DNA reads as TGTGCCAGCAGTTTACCCAGGGGTCTCTACGAGCAGTACTTC. This sequence encodes CASSLPRGLYEQYF.

The chain employs TRBV12-3 or TRBV12-4 and TRBJ2-1; TRBD2 matches at 13 bases. The junction had 8 bases not matched to a gene; V was cut back by 1 base and J by 8 bases. The CDR3 has 17 residues. The DNA for the CDR3 is TGTGCCAGCAGTTTAGTGTCGGGGACTAGCGGGGTCGATGAGCAGTTCTTC. Translated, it gives CASSLVSGTSGVDEQFF.

The genes are TRBV20-1 and TRBJ2-7, with a possible D match to TRBD1 (5 bases). CDR3 length: 13 residues. Germline CDR1 reads DFQATT; CDR2 reads SNEGSKA (reference sequence). With 7 bases removed from V and 3 bases from J, the gap between germline ends came to 16 bases. The CDR3 bases are TGCAGTGTGAAAGGACATCTCGTCTACGAGCAGTACTTC. This encodes CSVKGHLVYEQYF.

Remarks on this clonotype: One end of the junction is discordant with germline, which a read error may explain. The rearrangement joins TRBV7-9 to TRBJ1-5; possible D gene TRBD1, 5 bases. The germline gives CDR1 SEHNR, CDR2 FQNEAQ (reference sequence). The CDR3 runs to 19 residues. CDR3 coding DNA: TGTGCCAGCAGCTTAGACAGGTTTTGGTCCTTCAAGGGCAATCAGCCTCAGCATTTT. It yields the protein CASSLDRFWSFKGNQPQHF.

This clonotype occurred a few times. The rearrangement links TRBV25-1 to TRBJ2-6; D is undetermined. CDR1 is MGHDK, CDR2 SYGVNS, per germline. The CDR3 contains 15 residues. V lost 6 bases, J lost 0 bases, and 9 bases lay in between. The CDR3 bases are TGTGCCAGCAGCTTTTCAAACTCTGGGGCCAACGTCCTGACTTTC. As protein: CASSFSNSGANVLTF. Variable domain in full (rest from reference TRBV25-1 and TRBJ2-6): EADIYQTPRYLVIGTGKKITLECSQTMGHDKMYWYQQDPGMELHLIHYSYGVNSTEKGDLSSESTVSRIRTEHFPLTLESARPSHTSQYLCASSFSNSGANVLTFGAGSRLTVL.

This clonotype came up many times. The chain couples TRBV29-1 to TRBJ2-3, with a possible D match to TRBD1 (5 bases). V gave up 3 bases and J gave up 3 bases, with 13 bases separating them. The CDR3 is 14 residues long. From germline, CDR1 is SQVTM and CDR2 ANQGSEA. The DNA of the CDR3 is TGCAGCGTTGATTGGGGCAGGGCAACAGATACGCAGTATTTT. Its translation is CSVDWGRATDTQYF.

In its sample, this clonotype was seen a few times. V is TRBV15 and J is TRBJ2-7, with D maybe TRBD1 (6 bases). The germline CDR1 and CDR2 sequences are LNHNV and YYDKDF (reference sequence). The CDR3 is 12 amino acids. Trimming stripped 1 base from V and 6 bases from J, with 7 bases between. The CDR3 sequence: CATSRVGGEQYF. CDR3 coding DNA: TGTGCCACCAGCAGAGTAGGGGGCGAGCAGTACTTC.

This clonotype came up once. This chain joins TRBV20-1 and TRBJ1-2; TRBD1 agrees at 8 bases. The V segment lost 2 bases and the J segment 6 bases; nucleotides outside the gene matches: 8. The CDR3 loop spans 14 amino acids. CDR1 is DFQATT and CDR2 is SNEGSKA in the germline V gene (reference sequence). The CDR3 sequence is CSARFGTGLDGYTF. The DNA for the CDR3 is TGCAGTGCTAGATTCGGGACAGGCCTTGATGGCTACACCTTC.

CDR3 nucleotides: TGCAGCGTTGAGGGGACAGGGGGTCAAGAGACCCAGTACTTC. This encodes CSVEGTGGQETQYF. The genes are TRBV29-1 and TRBJ2-5; 11 positions match TRBD1. The CDR3 runs to 14 residues. The V segment lost 3 bases and the J segment 2 bases; nucleotides outside the gene matches: 2. The germline V gene encodes CDR1 SQVTM and CDR2 ANQGSEA.

V is TRBV12-3 or TRBV12-4 and J is TRBJ2-3, with 10 bases that match TRBD2. The CDR3 runs 17 residues. Losses at the gene ends were 3 bases for V and 4 bases for J; bases not matched to a gene: 10. The CDR3 sequence is CASSLPSGGSFADTQYF. Written as DNA, the CDR3 is TGTGCCAGCAGTTTGCCTAGCGGGGGTTCCTTCGCAGATACGCAGTATTTT.

The chain couples TRBV6-5 to TRBJ2-3, with 9 nucleotides matching TRBD2. The CDR3 covers 17 residues. From germline, CDR1 is MNHEY and CDR2 SVGAGI. J was trimmed by 4 bases and V by 0 bases; bases with no gene match: 8. CDR3 region: CASSYSILAGPADTQYF. The CDR3 bases are TGTGCCAGCAGTTACTCGATACTAGCGGGCCCCGCAGATACGCAGTATTTT.